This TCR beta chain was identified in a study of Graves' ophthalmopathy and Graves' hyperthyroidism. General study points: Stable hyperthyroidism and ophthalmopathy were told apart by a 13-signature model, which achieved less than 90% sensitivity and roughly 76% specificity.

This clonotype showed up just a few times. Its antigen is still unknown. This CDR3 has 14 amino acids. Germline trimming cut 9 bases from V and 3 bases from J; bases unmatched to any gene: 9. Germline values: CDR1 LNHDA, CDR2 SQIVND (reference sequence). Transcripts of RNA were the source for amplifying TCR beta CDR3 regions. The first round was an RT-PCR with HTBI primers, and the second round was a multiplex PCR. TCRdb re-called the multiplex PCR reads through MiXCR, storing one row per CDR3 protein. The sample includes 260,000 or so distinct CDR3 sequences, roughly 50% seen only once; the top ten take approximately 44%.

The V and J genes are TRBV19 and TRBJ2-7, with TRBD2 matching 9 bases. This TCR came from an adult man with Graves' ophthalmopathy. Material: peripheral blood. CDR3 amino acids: CASNSGLADYEQYF. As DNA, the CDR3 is TGTGCCAGCAACTCGGGACTAGCCGACTACGAGCAGTACTTC.